This paragraph covers one TCR beta chain sequence. The CDR3 loop spans 15 amino acids. Germline CDR1 reads SGHAT; CDR2 reads FQDESV (reference sequence). This sample is drawn from a study of cytomegalovirus exposure and HLA in healthy donors. The study ran its PCR with 60 Vbeta and 13 Jbeta primers. The assay was immunoSEQ multiplex PCR, and TCRdb's table has in-frame clones only and misses some. The sample carries tens of thousands of clones, 60% to 80% recorded once. The TCR comes from a woman between 45 and 60 years old in good health and CMV-seropositive. The chain carries TRBV11-1 and TRBJ2-5; 8 bases agree with TRBD2. The J call may be faulty, since TRBJ2-7 better matches the DNA end. Sequenced sample: PBMCs. CDR3 sequence reads: CASSSSTAGVYEQYF. The CDR3 coding sequence is TGTGCCAGCAGCTCCTCGACAGCGGGAGTCTACGAGCAGTACTTC.